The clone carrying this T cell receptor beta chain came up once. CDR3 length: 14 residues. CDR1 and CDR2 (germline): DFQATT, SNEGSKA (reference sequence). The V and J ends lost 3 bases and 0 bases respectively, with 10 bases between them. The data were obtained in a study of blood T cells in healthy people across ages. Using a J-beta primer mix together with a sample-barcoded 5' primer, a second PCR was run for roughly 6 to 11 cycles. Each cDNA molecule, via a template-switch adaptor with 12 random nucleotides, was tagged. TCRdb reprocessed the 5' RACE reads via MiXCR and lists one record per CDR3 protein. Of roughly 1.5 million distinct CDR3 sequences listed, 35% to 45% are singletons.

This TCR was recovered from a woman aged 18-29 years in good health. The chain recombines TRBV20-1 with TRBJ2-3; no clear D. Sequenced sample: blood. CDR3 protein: CSASLLPSTDTQYF. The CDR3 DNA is TGCAGTGCTAGTTTGCTCCCCAGCACAGATACGCAGTATTTT.